The 18 T cell receptor beta chains reported below all come from one sample, sequenced in a study of T cells in Graves' hyperthyroidism and ophthalmopathy. RNA transcripts served as the template for amplifying TCR beta CDR3 regions. HTBI primers were employed in a first-round RT-PCR of the TCR CDR3. TCRdb passed the multiplex PCR reads through MiXCR, listing each CDR3 protein once. The sample lists some 340,000 distinct CDR3 sequences; approximately 13% were seen once. The sequenced material came from blood. The receptor set was obtained from a middle-aged woman with Graves' ophthalmopathy.

This clonotype was detected ten times or more. This chain links TRBV11-2 with TRBJ2-1; the match to TRBD2 covers 8 bases. This CDR3 comprises 14 residues. Trimming at V came to 9 bases and at J to 0 bases, leaving 4 bases not matched to a gene. Germline CDR1 and CDR2: SGHAT and FQNNGV. The CDR3 spells CASTSGSSYNEQFF. CDR3 sequence (DNA): TGTGCCAGTACTAGCGGTAGCTCCTACAATGAGCAGTTCTTC.

This clonotype was seen repeatedly, ten times or more. The rearrangement uses TRBV10-3 and TRBJ2-3; 11 positions agree with TRBD2. Germline CDR1 reads ENHRY; CDR2 reads SYGVKD. The CDR3 runs to 16 residues. Unmatched junction bases numbered 4, after V lost 0 bases and J lost 5 bases. CDR3 in DNA: TGTGCCATCAGTGAGTCCGGACTAGCGGGCGGAGATACGCAGTATTTT. The encoded protein is CAISESGLAGGDTQYF.

The rearrangement links TRBV6-4 to TRBJ1-5, with D uncertain. Germline V gene data show CDR1 as MRHNA and CDR2 as SNTAGT. The CDR3 extends over 13 amino acids. The V and J ends lost 4 bases and 3 bases respectively, with 7 bases between them. CDR3 sequence reads: CASSAEINQPQHF. The CDR3 DNA reads as TGTGCCAGCAGTGCAGAGATCAATCAGCCCCAGCATTTT.

This clonotype turned up a few times. V and J are TRBV29-1 and TRBJ2-7; D is ambiguous. The germline V gene has CDR1 SQVTM and CDR2 ANQGSEA. The CDR3 covers 11 residues. Trimming took off 6 bases at V and 5 bases at J, with 11 bases between the two ends. The DNA of the CDR3 is TGCAGCGTCGCAGTCAGTAACGAGCAGTACTTC. Translated, it gives CSVAVSNEQYF.

As for this clonotype: A junction end diverges from the germline sequence, so it may reflect a read error. The gene calls are TRBV27 and TRBJ2-2; D is possibly TRBD2 (6 bases). Germline V gives CDR1 MNHEY, CDR2 SMNVEV (reference sequence). This CDR3 comprises 16 residues. CDR3 loop: CASSLLEDYLTGKLFF. CDR3 nucleotide sequence: TGTGCCAGCAGTTTATTAGAGGACTATCTCACCGGGAAGCTGTTTTTT.

J is TRBJ2-7 and V is TRBV20-1; D may correspond to TRBD1 or TRBD2 (5 bases each). The V and J ends lost 7 bases and 2 bases respectively, with 18 bases between them. This CDR3 region has 14 residues. Germline V lookup: CDR1 DFQATT, CDR2 SNEGSKA (reference sequence). The CDR3 sequence is CSGGNLPFTYEQYF. The CDR3 bases are TGCAGTGGGGGGAATTTACCCTTCACCTACGAGCAGTACTTC.

This clonotype was counted at least ten times. This chain connects TRBV2 to TRBJ1-5; tentative D call: TRBD1 (5 bases). V lost 6 bases, J lost 2 bases, and 8 bases lay in between. Germline values: CDR1 SNHLY, CDR2 FYNNEI. CDR3 length: 13 amino acids. CDR3 DNA sequence: TGTGCCAGCAGCGGGGGGGGCAATCAGCCCCAGCATTTT. Protein: CASSGGGNQPQHF. Using reference TRBV2 and TRBJ1-5 for the parts outside the CDR3, the full variable domain is EPEVTQTPSHQVTQMGQEVILRCVPISNHLYFYWYRQILGQKVEFLVSFYNNEISEKSEIFDDQFSVERPDGSNFTLKIRSTKLEDSAMYFCASSGGGNQPQHFGDGTRLSIL.

This clonotype was recorded at least ten times. V and J are TRBV11-2 and TRBJ2-7; 8 bases are a match to TRBD1. In germline, CDR1 is SGHAT, CDR2 FQNNGV. CDR3 length: 15 residues. V lost 2 bases to trimming and J lost 2 bases; unmatched junction nucleotides: 5. The CDR3 here is CASSLQDRGTYEQYF. The CDR3 bases are TGTGCCAGCAGCTTACAAGACAGGGGAACCTACGAGCAGTACTTC.

The chain combines TRBV29-1 with TRBJ2-7; maybe TRBD2 (7 bases). Germline CDR1 is SQVTM and CDR2 is ANQGSEA. The V gene lost 5 bases and the J gene lost 6 bases, with 20 bases spanning the gap. The CDR3 spans 14 residues. In DNA form, the CDR3 reads TGCAGCGTTTGGGGGGGCCTAGGGTCGGGCGAGCAGTACTTC. Its translation is CSVWGGLGSGEQYF.

This clonotype has at least ten counts. The chain employs TRBV20-1 and TRBJ2-2; no clear D. CDR1 is DFQATT, CDR2 SNEGSKA, per germline (reference sequence). The CDR3 loop spans 11 amino acids. Trimming took 2 bases from V and 4 from J, leaving 2 bases between them. In DNA, the CDR3 is TGCAGTGCTAGACTCACCGGGGAGCTGTTTTTT. Its protein product is CSARLTGELFF.

This clonotype appeared a few times. The gene calls are TRBV25-1 and TRBJ2-1; the match to TRBD2 covers 8 bases. V was pared by 2 bases and J by 9 bases, with 9 bases of the junction left unmatched. The CDR3 runs 15 residues. Per the germline V gene, CDR1 is MGHDK and CDR2 is SYGVNS. CDR3 in DNA: TGTGCCAGCAGTGAACGGGGGGGGGGGAATAGTGAGCAGTTCTTC. Protein product: CASSERGGGNSEQFF.

This clonotype was observed a few times. This CDR3 reads CSAPNRGLEETQYF. CDR3 in DNA: TGCAGTGCCCCGAACAGGGGGCTAGAGGAGACCCAGTACTTC. This chain joins TRBV20-1 and TRBJ2-5, with TRBD1 matching over 9 bases. The CDR3 consists of 14 residues. V was pared by 6 bases and J by 5 bases, with 10 bases of the junction left unmatched. Germline CDR1 is DFQATT and CDR2 is SNEGSKA (reference sequence).

This clonotype was detected only a few times. This chain connects TRBV27 to TRBJ1-5; D possibly corresponds to TRBD1 (6 bases). The CDR3 has 15 amino acids. The V end was cut by 2 bases, the J end by 4 bases, with 12 bases between. The germline CDR1 and CDR2 sequences are MNHEY and SMNVEV (reference sequence). CDR3 sequence: CASSLIAGANQPQHF. In nucleotides, the CDR3 is TGTGCCAGCAGTTTAATTGCGGGGGCGAATCAGCCCCAGCATTTT.

The chain links TRBV19 to TRBJ1-2; tentative D call: TRBD1 (5 bases). CDR1 is LNHDA and CDR2 is SQIVND in the germline V gene (reference sequence). CDR3 size: 15 residues. Trimming took off 4 bases at V and 4 bases at J, with 16 bases between the two ends. The CDR3: CASSNPLYDSYGYTF. The CDR3 DNA follows: TGTGCCAGTAGTAACCCCCTTTATGACAGCTATGGCTACACCTTC.

This clonotype has only a few counts. The chain recombines TRBV18 with TRBJ2-3, with 9 bases lining up with TRBD2. CDR3 length equals 18 residues. The germline V gene has CDR1 KGHSH and CDR2 LQKENI. V lost 0 bases to trimming and J lost 2 bases; unmatched junction nucleotides: 9. CDR3 protein: CASSPPRGLAGHTDTQYF. The CDR3 region has the DNA TGTGCCAGCTCACCACCGAGAGGTCTAGCGGGGCACACAGATACGCAGTATTTT. The variable domain in full, completed from reference TRBV18 and TRBJ2-3, reads NAGVMQNPRHLVRRRGQEARLRCSPMKGHSHVYWYRQLPEEGLKFMVYLQKENIIDESGMPKERFSAEFPKEGPSILRIQQVVRGDSAAYFCASSPPRGLAGHTDTQYFGPGTRLTVL.

Here the CDR3 reads CATSDNGGKVSQETQYF. The CDR3 DNA sequence: TGTGCCACCAGTGATAATGGAGGGAAGGTCAGTCAAGAGACCCAGTACTTC. The rearrangement links TRBV24-1 to TRBJ2-5; perhaps TRBD2 as D (6 bases). The V end was cut by 3 bases, the J end by 2 bases, with 18 bases between. The CDR3 has 17 amino acids. CDR1 and CDR2 (germline): KGHDR, SFDVKD.

This clonotype has just a few counts. V gene TRBV4-1 combines with J gene TRBJ1-2; tentative D call: TRBD1 (5 bases). The V and J ends lost 2 bases and 10 bases respectively, with 20 bases between them. CDR3 length: 15 amino acids. CDR1 is MGHRA and CDR2 is YSYEKL in the germline V gene. The CDR3 loop reads CASSQSPTRQNYYTF. CDR3 DNA: TGCGCCAGCAGCCAAAGCCCCACTAGACAGAACTACTACACCTTC.

This clonotype was detected only a few times. The chain links TRBV20-1 to TRBJ2-1, with D tentatively TRBD1 or TRBD2 (7 bases each). This CDR3 has 15 residues. V lost 6 bases and J 0 bases, leaving 15 bases between the germline ends. Looked up from germline, CDR1 is DFQATT and CDR2 is SNEGSKA (reference sequence). The CDR3 sequence: CSARGGISSYNEQFF. The CDR3 bases are TGCAGTGCCAGGGGGGGCATAAGCTCCTACAATGAGCAGTTCTTC.